This T cell receptor beta chain was found in a study of blood T cells in healthy people across ages (dated by TCRdb to the mid-2010s). Study-wide context: Template switching captured roughly one uniquely barcoded TCR beta cDNA molecule per two T cells in model experiments. To avoid experimental bias, donors of different ages were randomly spread across the sequencing lanes. The study analyzed two additional independent replicas of 1 million unique cDNA reads from the same blood draw for two donors, one aged 18 to 30 and one aged 80 or older. The study measured age-related changes in TCR beta repertoire diversity using deep sequencing normalized with unique cDNA molecular identifiers. Donors were grouped into four age groups: young (average 16 years), middle-aged (roughly 38), aged (around 60) and long-lived (approximately 82).

To prepare the library, 5' RACE was applied. Reads for this sample came from an Illumina HiSeq 2500. A second roughly 7 to 11 cycle PCR used a sample-barcoded 5' primer and a J-beta primer mix. A template-switch 5' adaptor carrying 12 random nucleotides introduced a unique molecular identifier onto each TCR beta cDNA molecule. Each sample yielded at least 3 million CDR3-containing paired-end reads. The Mint cDNA synthesis kit, primed by a TRBC-specific oligonucleotide, was used to synthesize first-strand cDNA from all RNA. Following uracil-DNA glycosylase treatment, a first 18-cycle PCR with universal primers M1SS and BC2_uni_R was performed on all cDNA. On the authors' methods: For normalization, 1 million high-quality reads were randomly selected from each sample, with every read carrying a distinct molecular identifier. Reads sharing molecular identifiers were discarded rather than binned into consensus sequences. CDR3 identification, clonotype clustering and error correction used MiTCR with a Q25 quality threshold and the strictest error-elimination algorithm. A nonparametric unseen species model with Euler transformation was used to estimate lower-bound total TCR beta diversity. Using fastp at Q25 and MiXCR, TCRdb reprocessed the public reads and kept productive beta chains. Each entry is one CDR3 protein sequence, shown with its most common DNA and genes. These V and J calls are TCRdb output, not the study's own analysis. The sample records roughly 700,000 distinct CDR3 sequences, more than 40% of which are singletons. The biggest ten clones account for under 35% of the sample.

General findings and caveats noted by the study authors: As age increased, observed TCR beta diversity per million T cells dropped in a roughly linear way, and a significant reduction was already evident by age around 41. Conclusive comparison of naive and antigen-experienced compartments was prevented by the profiling of bulk unsorted PBMCs. Donor CMV infection status was unknown, potentially confounding age-related changes in expanded clonotypes. A strong correlation was found between observed TCR beta diversity and the percentage of naive T cells measured by flow cytometry. Compared with the aged group, the long-lived group had more naive CD4+ T cells, fewer expanded clones and increased TCR diversity, a pattern suggesting age selection. Estimates of total diversity based on one million sequenced T cells were considered lower bounds and underestimates.

The donors were a few dozen Caucasian individuals from Russia, aged 6 to 90 years, who were systemically healthy. Approximately 9.3 milliliters of peripheral blood were drawn from each donor into EDTA-treated Vacutainer tubes. PBMCs were isolated by Ficoll-Paque density-gradient centrifugation, with at least 6 million obtained per sample. Trizol reagent was used to extract total RNA from the PBMCs, yielding at least 6 micrograms per sample. Naive CD45RAhigh/CD27high T cell percentages were measured by flow cytometry on a PBMC aliquot from every donor. On this clonotype itself: No antigen is known for it. No qualities accompany the bases; no much larger clone lies one base away.

The trim is 2 bases for V and 0 bases for J, with a gap of 20 bases between the germline ends. From the cysteine up to the phenylalanine, the CDR3 has a length of 19 residues. The CDR3 DNA has 57 bases and is translated from base 1. CDR1 and CDR2 were assigned from the germline V gene (reference sequence) as SEHNR and FQNEAQ. The receptor's source is a woman in her fifties or sixties in good health. Here the chain combines TRBV7-9 and TRBJ1-3, with no confidently assigned D gene. The sequenced sample consisted of blood. The sequenced DNA: TGTGCCAGCAGCTTATACGAAAGCAAGGGCAGGTTCTCTGGAAACACCATATATTTT. Translated, it reads CASSLYESKGRFSGNTIYF.